A single sample gave rise to the 3 T cell receptor beta chains below, sequenced in a study of sequential checkpoint blockade in melanoma. The sample's treatment: randomized to nivolumab then ipilimumab (arm A) or the reverse (arm B). Some clones are missing from TCRdb's copy, which holds only in-frame ones; the method was immunoSEQ multiplex PCR. The sample carries some 9,300 clones, more than 70% recorded once. The specimen comprised CD8+ T cells sorted from blood (inferred from file names), sampled from a patient given nivolumab and ipilimumab in sequence. These receptors were collected from a human donor with melanoma.

The J gene is TRBJ2-7, the V gene TRBV5-1, with D perhaps matching TRBD2 (6 bases). V dropped 1 base and J dropped 5 bases, with 10 bases sitting between them. CDR1 and CDR2 (germline): SGHRS, YFSETQ. The CDR3 is 13 residues long. CDR3 nucleotides: TGCGCCAGCAGCTTGTCTAGCGCCAACGAGCAGTACTTC. This sequence encodes CASSLSSANEQYF. The complete variable domain, with remaining parts taken from reference TRBV5-1 and TRBJ2-7, reads KAGVTQTPRYLIKTRGQQVTLSCSPISGHRSVSWYQQTPGQGLQFLFEYFSETQRNKGNFPGRFSGRQFSNSRSEMNVSTLELGDSALYLCASSLSSANEQYFGPGTRLTVT.

The chain combines TRBV6-5 with TRBJ1-5; the D gene is possibly TRBD1 (6 bases). The CDR3 has 15 amino acids. Germline CDR1 and CDR2: MNHEY and SVGAGI. V shed 5 bases and J shed 0 bases, with 11 bases lying between them. The DNA of the CDR3 is TGTGCCAGCAGTAAACGACAGGATAGCAATCAGCCCCAGCATTTT. Its protein is CASSKRQDSNQPQHF.

The chain uses TRBV5-5 and TRBJ1-1; D possibly corresponds to TRBD1 (6 bases). Per germline, CDR1 SGHKS and CDR2 YYEKEE (reference sequence). The CDR3 totals 14 residues. V was trimmed by 2 bases and J by 1 base, leaving 9 bases between them. In DNA form, the CDR3 reads TGTGCCAGCAGCTTTCACAGGGCGAACACTGAAGCTTTCTTT. Residues: CASSFHRANTEAFF.